Below are 22 T cell receptor beta chains sequenced from a single sample in a study of blood T cell repertoires in COVID-19 (dated by TCRdb to the early 2020s). The library was made by the immunoSEQ multiplex PCR assay. Here the immuneACCESS table is served through TCRdb, limited to in-frame sequences with V and J called. Missing clones are a known gap in these copies; in checked studies unresolved V genes cover under half, and the rest lacks a known reason. This sample has almost 250,000 clones in its table, and 80% to 90% of those were observed once. Roughly 3.7% of the sample rests with the top ten. The sequencing sample was made of PBMCs or T cells enriched from blood (not recorded which). The receptors come from a young woman who had recovered from COVID-19.

J is TRBJ1-5 and V is TRBV2, with D possibly matching TRBD1 (6 bases). Germline values: CDR1 SNHLY, CDR2 FYNNEI. This CDR3 has 14 residues. The V gene lost 4 bases and the J gene lost 9 bases, with 16 bases spanning the gap. In DNA, the CDR3 is TGTGCCAGCAGTGTTGGTCCAGGGGAGTGGCCCCAGCATTTT. Its protein product is CASSVGPGEWPQHF.

This CDR3 reads CASRGVAGGPDEQFF. The CDR3, as DNA: TGCGCCAGCAGGGGGGTAGCGGGAGGGCCGGATGAGCAGTTCTTC. V is TRBV5-1 and J is TRBJ2-1, with 11 bases aligning to TRBD2. Germline V gene sequence: CDR1 SGHRS, CDR2 YFSETQ. Trimming removed 5 bases from V and 8 bases from J; junction bases left unmatched: 9. CDR3 length: 15 residues.

The genes are TRBV30 and TRBJ1-4, with TRBD1 matching over 8 bases. The CDR3 runs to 16 residues. With 2 bases clipped from V and 7 bases from J, the junction kept 12 bases outside the gene matches. In germline, CDR1 is GTSNPN, CDR2 SVGIG (reference sequence). In nucleotides, the CDR3 is TGTGCCTGGAGTCGCCCGACAGGGGCCACCCTTGAAAAACTGTTTTTT. Protein product: CAWSRPTGATLEKLFF.

The rearrangement uses TRBV5-1 and TRBJ1-3; no clear D gene. This CDR3 is 13 amino acids long. The germline gives CDR1 SGHRS, CDR2 YFSETQ. Trimming stripped 4 bases from V and 4 bases from J, with 9 bases between. The CDR3 region has the DNA TGCGCCAGCAGCGTAGAAACGGGAAACACCATATATTTT. Translation: CASSVETGNTIYF.

The genes are TRBV27 and TRBJ2-7, with TRBD1 matching over 7 bases. The CDR3 has 15 residues. The V and J ends lost 6 bases and 2 bases, in that order; junction bases with no gene match: 10. Germline assignment: CDR1 MNHEY and CDR2 SMNVEV (reference sequence). Here the CDR3 reads CASRPIDRVTYEQYF. For the CDR3, the DNA is TGTGCCAGCAGGCCTATAGACAGGGTGACCTACGAGCAGTACTTC.

This chain links TRBV19 with TRBJ1-3; 10 nucleotides align to TRBD1. V trimming: 6 bases; J trimming: 1 base; junction bases outside the gene matches: 6. The length of the CDR3 is 16 residues. The V gene's germline CDR1 is LNHDA and CDR2 SQIVND (reference sequence). This CDR3 is CASSPDRGPSGNTIYF. The DNA of the CDR3 is TGTGCCAGTAGCCCAGACAGGGGGCCTTCTGGAAACACCATATATTTT.

This clone was found once. This chain uses TRBV9 with TRBJ1-6; the D is unclear. The length of the CDR3 is 17 residues. V lost 0 bases, J lost 1 base, and 11 bases lay in between. The V gene's germline CDR1 is SGDLS and CDR2 YYNGEE. CDR3 protein: CASSVAGRTSYNSPLHF. CDR3 in DNA: TGTGCCAGCAGCGTAGCTGGTCGGACTTCCTATAATTCACCCCTCCACTTT.

V is TRBV6-5 and J is TRBJ1-6; 10 bases match TRBD1. The CDR3 length is 15 residues. The V segment lost 0 bases and the J segment 14 bases; nucleotides outside the gene matches: 7. Germline CDR1 reads MNHEY; CDR2 reads SVGAGI. CDR3 residues: CASSYSGTGESTLHF. CDR3 nucleotide sequence: TGTGCCAGCAGTTACTCAGGGACAGGGGAATCCACCCTCCACTTT.

The chain carries TRBV28 and TRBJ1-2; 8 positions match TRBD1. Germline trimming cut 1 base from V and 8 bases from J; bases unmatched to any gene: 9. The CDR3 contains 15 residues. Germline V gives CDR1 MDHEN, CDR2 SYDVKM. The chain's CDR3 is CASSLFGQGRNGYTF. The CDR3 DNA follows: TGTGCCAGCAGTTTATTCGGACAGGGAAGAAACGGCTACACCTTC.

The gene calls are TRBV9 and TRBJ2-3; TRBD2 agrees at 8 bases. Germline V lookup: CDR1 SGDLS, CDR2 YYNGEE. The J segment lost 2 bases and the V segment lost 3 bases, leaving 5 bases of the junction unmatched. The length of the CDR3 is 15 residues. This chain's CDR3 is CASSAVGRDTDTQYF. The CDR3 nucleotides are TGTGCCAGCAGCGCCGTCGGGAGGGACACAGATACGCAGTATTTT.

The V and J genes are TRBV19 and TRBJ2-1; 10 nucleotides match TRBD2. The CDR3 has 16 amino acids. The ends lost 3 bases at V and 12 bases at J; junction bases unmatched: 14. In germline, CDR1 is LNHDA, CDR2 SQIVND (reference sequence). This chain's CDR3 is CASSILSSGLARAQFF. In nucleotides, the CDR3 is TGTGCCAGTAGTATTCTATCCTCGGGACTAGCGAGGGCGCAGTTCTTC.

The chain joins TRBV4-3 to TRBJ2-3, with TRBD2 as a possible D gene (5 bases). Trimming pared 6 bases from V and 3 bases from J, leaving 10 bases between. Germline CDR1 and CDR2: LGHNA and YSLEER. The CDR3 contains 13 residues. The CDR3 bases are TGCGCCAGCAGGAGGGTAGGGACAGATACGCAGTATTTT. This translates into CASRRVGTDTQYF.

The chain joins TRBV14 to TRBJ2-3; 8 nucleotides agree with TRBD2. The length of the CDR3 is 15 residues. Germline V lookup: CDR1 SGHDN, CDR2 FVKESK. V lost 4 bases to trimming and J lost 5 bases; unmatched junction nucleotides: 8. The CDR3 region is CASSRLPGRGDTQYF. The DNA of the CDR3 is TGTGCCAGCAGCCGCCTCCCCGGGAGGGGAGATACGCAGTATTTT.

A few counts support this clone. J is TRBJ2-5 and V is TRBV3-1 (or the pseudogene TRBV3-2); 9 bases agree with TRBD1. Germline assignment: CDR1 LGHDT and CDR2 YNNKEL (reference sequence). The trim removed 5 bases at V and 3 bases at J, leaving 7 bases unmatched. The CDR3 loop spans 15 amino acids. CDR3 residues: CASSTQWDREETQYF. CDR3 sequence (DNA): TGTGCCAGCAGCACGCAATGGGACAGGGAAGAGACCCAGTACTTC.

Remarks on this clone: The junction departs from the called germline gene at one end, perhaps through a read error. The V call is TRBV30, the J call TRBJ1-3; 7 nucleotides agree with TRBD1. The CDR3 runs to 13 residues. Germline V gene sequence: CDR1 GTSNPN, CDR2 SVGIG (reference sequence). CDR3 nucleotide sequence: TGTGCCTGGAGTAAAAAGGGGGCAATAGTCAAGGATTTT. Residues: CAWSKKGAIVKDF.

The chain uses TRBV7-2 and TRBJ2-3; D unresolved. Trimming pared 1 base from V and 2 bases from J, leaving 10 bases between. CDR1 SGHTA and CDR2 FQGNSA come from the germline V gene. There are 15 residues in the CDR3. CDR3 sequence (DNA): TGTGCCAGCAGCTTAGTTGTCTCCTACACAGATACGCAGTATTTT. Translation gives CASSLVVSYTDTQYF.

The chain carries TRBV5-4 and TRBJ2-1, with D possibly being TRBD1 (6 bases). The V end lost 4 bases, the J end lost 7 bases, and 12 bases lay between the germline ends. Germline assignment: CDR1 SGHNT and CDR2 YYREEE (reference sequence). This CDR3 has 13 residues. The CDR3 DNA reads TGTGCCAGCAGCCCCGGGACATCTAATGAGCAGTTCTTC. Translating gives CASSPGTSNEQFF.

Only one count was recorded for this clone. V gene TRBV5-4 combines with J gene TRBJ2-7, with 9 nucleotides matching TRBD1. In germline, CDR1 is SGHNT, CDR2 YYREEE (reference sequence). With V trimmed by 4 bases and J by 6 bases, 11 bases remained unmatched. CDR3 length: 15 amino acids. The CDR3 sequence: CASSESGTGRTEQYF. CDR3 sequence (DNA): TGTGCCAGCAGCGAATCCGGGACAGGGAGGACCGAGCAGTACTTC.

A few counts support this clone. DNA for the CDR3: TGCGCCAGCAGCTTCTCGGGACAGAGGACTGAAGCTTTCTTT. It specifies CASSFSGQRTEAFF. The chain carries TRBV5-1 and TRBJ1-1; TRBD1 aligns across 7 bases. V was clipped by 2 bases and J by 5 bases; unmatched bases: 6. Germline CDR1 is SGHRS and CDR2 is YFSETQ. The CDR3 has 14 residues.

This clone was recorded once. This chain uses TRBV7-8 with TRBJ1-2; D ambiguous. This CDR3 is 14 amino acids long. With 1 base removed from V and 1 base from J, the gap between germline ends came to 7 bases. Germline assignment: CDR1 SGHVS and CDR2 FQNEAQ. The CDR3 nucleotides read TGTGCCAGCAGCTTAGAGAGTCGTAACTATGGCTACACCTTC. This encodes CASSLESRNYGYTF.

Only one count was recorded for this clone. The rearrangement uses TRBV7-3 and TRBJ2-1, with TRBD2 matching 10 bases. The CDR3 has 15 amino acids. Germline CDR1 SGHTA, CDR2 FQGTGA. V shed 6 bases, J shed 6 bases, and the junction held 8 bases outside the gene matches. The CDR3 is CASSPPGLASNEQFF. In DNA, the CDR3 is TGTGCCAGCAGTCCACCGGGACTAGCGAGCAATGAGCAGTTCTTC.

The chain combines TRBV6-5 with TRBJ1-5; D unresolved. Trimming removed 6 bases from V and 5 bases from J, with 14 bases in between. Germline values: CDR1 MNHEY, CDR2 SVGAGI. This CDR3 comprises 14 residues. CDR3 bases: TGTGCCAGCAGGGCTACAGTTAATTATCAGCCCCAGCATTTT. It encodes CASRATVNYQPQHF.